The subject of this entry is one T cell receptor (beta chain). Its antigen remains undetermined. No much larger clone is present one base from it, and per-base qualities are unavailable. Library construction relied on the immunoSEQ multiplex PCR assay. TCRdb's version of the immuneACCESS table is confined to in-frame rearrangements and falls short of the full clone set. An unresolved V gene accounts for under half of the shortfall where checked; the remainder is of unknown origin. In all, the sample holds about 230,000 clones, and roughly 82% of those were seen once. Roughly 14% of the sample belongs to the ten largest clones. V loses 2 bases of germline sequence and J loses 5 bases, and the interval between the two ends is 9 bases. From a lookup of the germline V gene (reference sequence), CDR1 and CDR2 are WNHNN and SYGVQD. Counted from cysteine to phenylalanine, this CDR3 has 13 amino acids. Of all the DNA, just the CDR3 is kept, 39 bases in frame from base 1.

The data were taken from a study of control samples from healthy donors and cancer patients (dated by TCRdb to about 2020). Rearrangement joined TRBV10-1 to TRBJ1-1; the D gene identity is not certain. Sequenced material: PBMCs. The TCR originated in a woman aged 60 to 75 with lung cancer. The nucleotide sequence reads as follows: TGCGCCAGCAGTGAGATTTTAGGGACTGAAGCTTTCTTT. This yields the protein CASSEILGTEAFF.